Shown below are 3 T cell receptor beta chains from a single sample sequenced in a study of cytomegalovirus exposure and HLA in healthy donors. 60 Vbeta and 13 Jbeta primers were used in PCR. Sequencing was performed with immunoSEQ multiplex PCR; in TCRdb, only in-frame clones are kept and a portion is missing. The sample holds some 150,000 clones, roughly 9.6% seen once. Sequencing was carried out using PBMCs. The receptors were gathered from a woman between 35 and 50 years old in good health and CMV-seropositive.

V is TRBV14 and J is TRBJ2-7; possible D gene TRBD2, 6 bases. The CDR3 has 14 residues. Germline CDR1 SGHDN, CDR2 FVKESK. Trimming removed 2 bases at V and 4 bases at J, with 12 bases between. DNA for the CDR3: TGTGCCAGCAGCCAATTGGGACTTAGGTACGAGCAGTACTTC. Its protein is CASSQLGLRYEQYF. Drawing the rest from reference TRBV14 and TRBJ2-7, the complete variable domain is EAGVTQFPSHSVIEKGQTVTLRCDPISGHDNLYWYRRVMGKEIKFLLHFVKESKQDESGMPNNRFLAERTGGTYSTLKVQPAELEDSGVYFCASSQLGLRYEQYFGPGTRLTVT.

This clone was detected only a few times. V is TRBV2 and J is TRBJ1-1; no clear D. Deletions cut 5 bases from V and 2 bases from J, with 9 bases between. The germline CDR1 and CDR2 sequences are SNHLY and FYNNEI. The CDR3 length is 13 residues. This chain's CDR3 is CASSFTENTEAFF. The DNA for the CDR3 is TGTGCCAGCAGTTTTACAGAAAACACTGAAGCTTTCTTT.

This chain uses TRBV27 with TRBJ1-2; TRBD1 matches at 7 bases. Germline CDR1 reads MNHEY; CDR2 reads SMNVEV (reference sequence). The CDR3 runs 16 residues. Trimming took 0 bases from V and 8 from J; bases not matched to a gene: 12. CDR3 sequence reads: CASSLSRRQGVAGYTF. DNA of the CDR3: TGTGCCAGCAGTTTATCACGGAGGCAGGGGGTGGCGGGCTACACCTTC.